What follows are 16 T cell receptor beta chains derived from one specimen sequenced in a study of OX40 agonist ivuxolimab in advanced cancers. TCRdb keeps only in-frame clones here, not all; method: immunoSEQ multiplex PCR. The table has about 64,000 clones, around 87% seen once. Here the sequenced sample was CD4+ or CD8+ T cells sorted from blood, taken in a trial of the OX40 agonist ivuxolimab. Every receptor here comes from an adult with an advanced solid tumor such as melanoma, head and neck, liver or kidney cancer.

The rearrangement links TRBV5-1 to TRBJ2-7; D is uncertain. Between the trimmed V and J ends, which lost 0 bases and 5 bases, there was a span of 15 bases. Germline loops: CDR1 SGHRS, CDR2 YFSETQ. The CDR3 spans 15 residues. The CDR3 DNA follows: TGCGCCAGCAGCTTGGGTGGGGTAAGGCTGGACGAGCAGTACTTC. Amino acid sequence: CASSLGGVRLDEQYF.

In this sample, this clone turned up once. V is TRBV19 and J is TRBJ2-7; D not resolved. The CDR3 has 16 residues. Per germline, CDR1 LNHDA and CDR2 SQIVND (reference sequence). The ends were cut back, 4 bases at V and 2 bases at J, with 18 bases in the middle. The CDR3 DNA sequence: TGTGCCAGTAGTACGATCTCTGGGGAACCCACCTACGAGCAGTACTTC. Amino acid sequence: CASSTISGEPTYEQYF.

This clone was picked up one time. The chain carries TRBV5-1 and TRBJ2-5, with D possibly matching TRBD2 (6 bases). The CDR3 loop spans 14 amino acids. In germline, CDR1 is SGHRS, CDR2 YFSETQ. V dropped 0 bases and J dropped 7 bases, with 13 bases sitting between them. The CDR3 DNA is TGCGCCAGCAGCTTGGATGGGCGGGAAGGGACCCAGTACTTC. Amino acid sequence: CASSLDGREGTQYF. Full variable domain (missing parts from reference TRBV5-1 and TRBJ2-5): KAGVTQTPRYLIKTRGQQVTLSCSPISGHRSVSWYQQTPGQGLQFLFEYFSETQRNKGNFPGRFSGRQFSNSRSEMNVSTLELGDSALYLCASSLDGREGTQYFGPGTRLLVL.

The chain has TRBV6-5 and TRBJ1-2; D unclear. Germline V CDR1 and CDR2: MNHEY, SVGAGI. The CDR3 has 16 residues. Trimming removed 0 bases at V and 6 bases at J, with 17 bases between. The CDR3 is CASSYSPSDGSNGYTF. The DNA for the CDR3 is TGTGCCAGCAGTTACTCCCCTTCGGACGGGAGCAATGGCTACACCTTC.

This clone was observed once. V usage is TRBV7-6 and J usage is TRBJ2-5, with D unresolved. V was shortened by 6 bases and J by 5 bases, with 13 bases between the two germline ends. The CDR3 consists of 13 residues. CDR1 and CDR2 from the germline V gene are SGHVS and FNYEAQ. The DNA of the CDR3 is TGTGCCAGCAGACTGGACCCATCGGAGACCCAGTACTTC. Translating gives CASRLDPSETQYF.

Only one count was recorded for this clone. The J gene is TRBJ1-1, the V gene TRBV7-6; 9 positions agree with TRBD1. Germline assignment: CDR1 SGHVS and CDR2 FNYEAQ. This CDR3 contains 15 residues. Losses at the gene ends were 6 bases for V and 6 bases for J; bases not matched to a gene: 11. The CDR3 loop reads CASSYGTGYASEAFF. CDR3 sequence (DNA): TGTGCCAGCAGTTACGGGACAGGGTATGCTTCTGAAGCTTTCTTT. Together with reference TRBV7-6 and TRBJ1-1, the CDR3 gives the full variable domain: GAGVSQSPRYKVTKRGQDVALRCDPISGHVSLYWYRQALGQGPEFLTYFNYEAQQDKSGLPNDRFSAERPEGSISTLTIQRTEQRDSAMYRCASSYGTGYASEAFFGQGTRLTVV.

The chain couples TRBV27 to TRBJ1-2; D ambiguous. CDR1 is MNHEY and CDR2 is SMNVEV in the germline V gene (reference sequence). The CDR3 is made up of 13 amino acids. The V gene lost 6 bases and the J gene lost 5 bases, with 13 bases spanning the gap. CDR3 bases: TGTGCCAGCAGCCTCGGTCATCCTTATGGCTACACCTTC. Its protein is CASSLGHPYGYTF.

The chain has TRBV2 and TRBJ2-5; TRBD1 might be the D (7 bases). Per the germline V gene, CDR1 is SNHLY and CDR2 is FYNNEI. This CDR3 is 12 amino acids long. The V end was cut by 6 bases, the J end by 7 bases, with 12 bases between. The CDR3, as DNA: TGTGCCAGCAGCACAGGGGAGGTGACCCAGTACTTC. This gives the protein CASSTGEVTQYF.

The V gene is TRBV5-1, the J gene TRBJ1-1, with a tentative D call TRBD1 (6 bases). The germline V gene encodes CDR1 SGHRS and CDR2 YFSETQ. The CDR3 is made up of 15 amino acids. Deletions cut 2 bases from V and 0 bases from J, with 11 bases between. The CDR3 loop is CASSFGGGLNTEAFF. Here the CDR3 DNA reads TGCGCCAGCAGCTTCGGCGGGGGGCTGAACACTGAAGCTTTCTTT.

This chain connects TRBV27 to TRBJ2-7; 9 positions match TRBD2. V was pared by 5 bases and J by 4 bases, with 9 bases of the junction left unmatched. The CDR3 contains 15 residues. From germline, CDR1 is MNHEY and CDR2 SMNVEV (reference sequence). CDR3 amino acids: CASSPGTSRTYEQYF. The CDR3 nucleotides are TGTGCCAGCAGTCCTGGGACTAGCCGCACGTACGAGCAGTACTTC.

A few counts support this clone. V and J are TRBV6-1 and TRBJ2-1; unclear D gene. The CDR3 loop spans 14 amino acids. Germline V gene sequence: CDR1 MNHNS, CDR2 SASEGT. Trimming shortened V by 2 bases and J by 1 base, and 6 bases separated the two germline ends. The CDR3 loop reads CASSELGSYNEQFF. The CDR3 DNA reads TGTGCCAGCAGTGAATTGGGATCCTACAATGAGCAGTTCTTC.

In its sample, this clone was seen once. The CDR3 bases are TGTGCCAGCAGTTTTCAGGGGCAGAACACTGAAGCTTTCTTT. Residues: CASSFQGQNTEAFF. This chain uses TRBV28 with TRBJ1-1, with D maybe TRBD1 (6 bases). Germline CDR1 is MDHEN and CDR2 is SYDVKM. There are 14 residues in the CDR3. Trimming removed 3 bases from V and 1 base from J, with 9 bases in between.

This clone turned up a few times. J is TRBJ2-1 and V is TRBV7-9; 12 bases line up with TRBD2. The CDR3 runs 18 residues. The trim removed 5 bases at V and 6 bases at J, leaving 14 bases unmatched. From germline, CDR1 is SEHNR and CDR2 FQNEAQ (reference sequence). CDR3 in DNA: TGTGCCAGCAGCACAACTAGAACGACTAGCGGGGGTCTCAATGAGCAGTTCTTC. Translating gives CASSTTRTTSGGLNEQFF. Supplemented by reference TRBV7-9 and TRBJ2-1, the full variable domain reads DTGVSQNPRHKITKRGQNVTFRCDPISEHNRLYWYRQTLGQGPEFLTYFQNEAQLEKSRLLSDRFSAERPKGSFSTLEIQRTEQGDSAMYLCASSTTRTTSGGLNEQFFGPGTRLTVL.

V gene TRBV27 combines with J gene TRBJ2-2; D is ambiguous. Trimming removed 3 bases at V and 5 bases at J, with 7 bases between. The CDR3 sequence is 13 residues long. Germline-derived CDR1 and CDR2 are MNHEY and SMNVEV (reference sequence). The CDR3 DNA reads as TGTGCCAGCAGTTTTGGGGTTACCGGGGAGCTGTTTTTT. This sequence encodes CASSFGVTGELFF.

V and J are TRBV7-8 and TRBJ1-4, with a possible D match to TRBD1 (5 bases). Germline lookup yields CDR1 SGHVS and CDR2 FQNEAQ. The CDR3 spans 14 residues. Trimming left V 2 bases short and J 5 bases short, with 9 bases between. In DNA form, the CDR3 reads TGTGCCAGCAGCTTACCCAGACAGAATGAAAAACTGTTTTTT. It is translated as CASSLPRQNEKLFF.

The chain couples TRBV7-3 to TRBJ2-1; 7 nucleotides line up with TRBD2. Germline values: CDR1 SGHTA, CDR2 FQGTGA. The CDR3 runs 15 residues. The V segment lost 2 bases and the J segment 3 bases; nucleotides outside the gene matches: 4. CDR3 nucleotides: TGTGCCAGCAGCTTAGGGCTAGCGGACTACAATGAGCAGTTCTTC. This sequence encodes CASSLGLADYNEQFF.